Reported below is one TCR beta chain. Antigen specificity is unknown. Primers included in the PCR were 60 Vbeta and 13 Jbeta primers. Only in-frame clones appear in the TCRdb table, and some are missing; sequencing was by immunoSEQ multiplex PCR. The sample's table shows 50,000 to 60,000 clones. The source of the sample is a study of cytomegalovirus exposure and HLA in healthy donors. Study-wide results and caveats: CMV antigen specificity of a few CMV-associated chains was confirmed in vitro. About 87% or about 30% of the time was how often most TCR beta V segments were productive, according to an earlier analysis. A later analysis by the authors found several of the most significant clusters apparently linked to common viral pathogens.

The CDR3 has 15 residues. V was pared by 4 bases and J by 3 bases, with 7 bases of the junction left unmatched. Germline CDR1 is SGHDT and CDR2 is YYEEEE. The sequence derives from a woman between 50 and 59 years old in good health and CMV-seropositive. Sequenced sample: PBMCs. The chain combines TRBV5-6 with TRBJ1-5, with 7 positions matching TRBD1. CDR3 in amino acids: CASSRETGVNQPQHF. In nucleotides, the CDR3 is TGTGCCAGCAGCCGCGAAACAGGGGTCAATCAGCCCCAGCATTTT. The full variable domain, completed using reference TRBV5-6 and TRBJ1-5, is DAGVTQSPTHLIKTRGQQVTLRCSPKSGHDTVSWYQQALGQGPQFIFQYYEEEERQRGNFPDRFSGHQFPNYSSELNVNALLLGDSALYLCASSRETGVNQPQHFGDGTRLSIL.